Following are 3 T cell receptor beta chains from one sample sequenced in a study of blood T cell repertoires in COVID-19. Method: immunoSEQ multiplex PCR; TCRdb's copy keeps in-frame clones and lacks some. Of fewer than 150,000 clones in the sample, around 83% were seen once. Sample: PBMCs or T cells enriched from blood (not recorded which). Source of these receptors: a man between 25 and 39 years old who had recovered from COVID-19.

Note on this clone: Likely a read error: the CDR3 ends without its conserved phenylalanine or tryptophan. Because the CDR3's place on the DNA is in doubt, the DNA is left out and the CDR3 is given as listed by TCRdb. The chain combines TRBV7-9 with TRBJ1-1; whether TRBD1, the table's D call, matches the DNA was not checked. The CDR3 comprises 10 residues, both ends counted. Germline CDR1 SEHNR, CDR2 FQNEAQ (reference sequence). CDR3 in amino acids: CASSPIQGPE.

The rearrangement links TRBV9 to TRBJ2-1; 9 nucleotides match TRBD2. Germline values: CDR1 SGDLS, CDR2 YYNGEE. The junction had 0 bases not matched to a gene; V was cut back by 0 bases and J by 5 bases. The CDR3 is made up of 14 amino acids. The CDR3 protein is CASSVGTSDNEQFF. CDR3 nucleotide sequence: TGTGCCAGCAGCGTAGGGACTAGCGACAATGAGCAGTTCTTC.

As for this clone: Other nucleotide sequences from this sample produce the same CDR3. The chain links TRBV12-3 or TRBV12-4 to TRBJ2-2; D gene unclear. Trimming removed 5 bases from V and 3 bases from J, with 4 bases in between. This CDR3 region has 12 residues. The CDR3 DNA reads as TGTGCCAGCAGTCCCGACACCGGGGAGCTGTTTTTT. It translates to CASSPDTGELFF.